Each of the 30 T cell receptor beta chains below was sequenced from the same sample in a study of cytomegalovirus exposure and HLA in healthy donors. The study ran its PCR with 60 Vbeta and 13 Jbeta primers. The assay was immunoSEQ multiplex PCR, and TCRdb's table has in-frame clones only and misses some. Here the sample spans more than 150,000 clones, 70% to 80% being singletons. The source material was PBMCs. The receptor set was obtained from a man younger than 35 in good health and CMV-seronegative.

Notes on this clone: Germline and junction disagree at one end, which may indicate a read error. The chain is built from TRBV11-3 and TRBJ1-1; D is unclear. This CDR3 is 12 amino acids long. Per the germline V gene, CDR1 is SGHNT and CDR2 is YENEEA. This chain's CDR3 is CVSSSLGTEAFF. CDR3 coding DNA: TGTGTCAGCAGCTCGCTCGGGACTGAAGCTTTCTTT.

V is TRBV6-5 and J is TRBJ2-7; 7 bases are a match to TRBD1. The V and J ends lost 2 bases and 5 bases, in that order; junction bases with no gene match: 6. CDR3 length: 14 residues. Germline V gene lookup returns CDR1 MNHEY and CDR2 SVGAGI. The CDR3 here is CASSYTGAKDEQYF. The DNA for the CDR3 is TGTGCCAGCAGTTACACAGGGGCGAAGGACGAGCAGTACTTC.

About this clone itself: The CDR3 ends on some other residue instead of the conserved phenylalanine or tryptophan, so this is likely a read error. The chain employs TRBV4-2 and TRBJ2-7; perhaps TRBD2 as D (6 bases). The V and J ends lost 1 base and 0 bases respectively, with 10 bases between them. The CDR3 has 15 amino acids. The germline V gene encodes CDR1 LGHNA and CDR2 YNFKEQ. CDR3 bases: TGTGCCAGCAGCCAAGGGCTAGCGCTCTCCTACGAGCAGTACCTC. It translates to CASSQGLALSYEQYL.

The V gene is TRBV6-6, the J gene TRBJ1-4, with D maybe TRBD1 (5 bases). CDR3 length: 13 residues. The V end was cut by 5 bases, the J end by 8 bases, with 12 bases between. The germline V gene has CDR1 MNHNY and CDR2 SVGAGI (reference sequence). CDR3 nucleotides: TGTGCCAGCAGTCGACAGATTCGGGAAAAACTGTTTTTT. As protein: CASSRQIREKLFF.

The chain couples TRBV18 to TRBJ1-3, with unresolved D. Trimming shortened V by 3 bases and J by 9 bases, and 15 bases separated the two germline ends. Per the germline V gene, CDR1 is KGHSH and CDR2 is LQKENI. This CDR3 region has 14 residues. The CDR3 nucleotides read TGTGCCAGCTCACCGGAGCCCCTACTAGGCACCATATATTTT. Protein product: CASSPEPLLGTIYF.

This sequence joins TRBV4-3 and TRBJ1-1, with D perhaps matching TRBD1 (6 bases). The CDR3 has 16 residues. V lost 0 bases to trimming and J lost 1 base, with 12 bases between them. Germline CDR1 is LGHNA and CDR2 is YSLEER. CDR3 sequence reads: CASSQDQGLRNTEAFF. The CDR3 DNA reads as TGCGCCAGCAGCCAAGATCAGGGGCTTCGGAACACTGAAGCTTTCTTT.

The chain links TRBV5-5 to TRBJ1-5, with TRBD1 matching over 10 bases. Germline-derived CDR1 and CDR2 are SGHKS and YYEKEE (reference sequence). CDR3 length: 16 amino acids. The V segment lost 3 bases and the J segment 1 base; nucleotides outside the gene matches: 4. CDR3 sequence: CASSSRQGASNQPQHF. Written as DNA, the CDR3 is TGTGCCAGCAGCTCTCGACAGGGGGCAAGCAATCAGCCCCAGCATTTT.

In this sample, this clone turned up once. The rearrangement uses TRBV5-4 and TRBJ1-3, with a tentative D call TRBD1 (6 bases). CDR1 and CDR2 (germline): SGHNT, YYREEE (reference sequence). The CDR3 consists of 17 residues. Trimming stripped 0 bases from V and 5 bases from J, with 18 bases between. In DNA form, the CDR3 reads TGTGCCAGCAGCTTGGCAGGGGCAAAGAGCAATCGAAACACCATATATTTT. Encoded protein: CASSLAGAKSNRNTIYF.

The chain uses TRBV5-6 and TRBJ1-2; the match to TRBD1 covers 7 bases. The V gene end was trimmed by 4 bases and the J gene end by 4 bases; junction bases not matched to a gene: 13. CDR3 length: 16 amino acids. Germline CDR1 reads SGHDT; CDR2 reads YYEEEE. The CDR3 DNA reads as TGTGCCAGCAGCGATGGTCCCATGACAGGGATCTATGGCTACACCTTC. It specifies CASSDGPMTGIYGYTF.

The chain uses TRBV11-3 and TRBJ2-7; TRBD1 is a possible D gene (6 bases). V gave up 2 bases and J gave up 4 bases, with 24 bases separating them. The length of the CDR3 is 18 residues. The germline V gene has CDR1 SGHNT and CDR2 YENEEA. CDR3 protein: CASSLYFSGAGSKYEQYF. DNA of the CDR3: TGTGCCAGCAGCTTATACTTCTCAGGGGCAGGAAGCAAGTACGAGCAGTACTTC.

J is TRBJ2-5 and V is TRBV5-4, with 7 nucleotides matching TRBD1. Unmatched junction bases numbered 7, after V lost 7 bases and J lost 4 bases. Looked up from germline, CDR1 is SGHNT and CDR2 is YYREEE (reference sequence). The CDR3 has 13 amino acids. The CDR3 here is CASAPGQRETQYF. DNA for the CDR3: TGTGCCAGCGCCCCGGGACAGCGAGAGACCCAGTACTTC.

This clone came up a few times. The chain carries TRBV5-6 and TRBJ2-7, with 11 bases that match TRBD2. The CDR3 length is 14 residues. Trimming removed 2 bases from V and 2 bases from J; junction bases left unmatched: 0. Germline CDR1 SGHDT, CDR2 YYEEEE. CDR3 nucleotide sequence: TGTGCCAGCAGCTTTAGCGGGAGGGCCTACGAGCAGTACTTC. Translated, it gives CASSFSGRAYEQYF.

The CDR3 DNA sequence: TGTGCCAGCAGCTTAAGGTTGGAGAGCAATCAGCCCCAGCATTTT. Amino acids: CASSLRLESNQPQHF. This chain joins TRBV7-8 and TRBJ1-5; no definite D call. CDR1 is SGHVS and CDR2 is FQNEAQ in the germline V gene. V was shortened by 2 bases and J by 1 base, with 9 bases between the two germline ends. The CDR3 totals 15 residues.

This clone appeared a few times. DNA of the CDR3: TGTGCCAGCAGCTTGGCCCCTTTTGATGAGCAGTTCTTC. It yields the protein CASSLAPFDEQFF. The chain links TRBV5-4 to TRBJ2-1; D call uncertain. V lost 0 bases to trimming and J lost 8 bases, with 9 bases between them. Germline loops: CDR1 SGHNT, CDR2 YYREEE (reference sequence). The CDR3 is 13 residues long. Filled out from reference TRBV5-4 and TRBJ2-1, the complete variable domain reads ETGVTQSPTHLIKTRGQQVTLRCSSQSGHNTVSWYQQALGQGPQFIFQYYREEENGRGNFPPRFSGLQFPNYSSELNVNALELDDSALYLCASSLAPFDEQFFGPGTRLTVL.

The chain carries TRBV7-8 and TRBJ2-7, with 7 bases matching TRBD1. Germline-derived CDR1 and CDR2 are SGHVS and FQNEAQ. The length of the CDR3 is 16 residues. V dropped 5 bases and J dropped 3; count of bases not matched to a gene: 13. The CDR3 here is CASSLPSKGARYEQYF. The CDR3, as DNA: TGTGCCAGCAGCCTCCCCTCCAAGGGGGCGCGCTACGAGCAGTACTTC. Full variable domain (outside the CDR3, taken from reference TRBV7-8 and TRBJ2-7): GAGVSQSPRYKVAKRGQDVALRCDPISGHVSLFWYQQALGQGPEFLTYFQNEAQLDKSGLPSDRFFAERPEGSVSTLKIQRTQQEDSAVYLCASSLPSKGARYEQYFGPGTRLTVT.

The table lists this clone with a few counts. The rearrangement links TRBV4-3 to TRBJ1-1; D is unclear. The length of the CDR3 is 15 residues. The germline V gene has CDR1 LGHNA and CDR2 YSLEER. V lost 3 bases and J 3 bases, leaving 14 bases between the germline ends. The CDR3 region is CASSHHQKTDTEAFF. CDR3 DNA sequence: TGCGCCAGCAGCCACCACCAGAAAACCGACACTGAAGCTTTCTTT.

This clone was found a few times. The junction shows a germline mismatch at one end, possibly a read error. The V gene is TRBV5-1, the J gene TRBJ2-5; D is unclear. Germline values: CDR1 SGHRS, CDR2 YFSETQ. The CDR3 spans 13 residues. CDR3 sequence (DNA): TGCGCCAGCAGCACGGGTTCTCTTGCCCGAATGGACTTC. It encodes CASSTGSLARMDF. Together with reference TRBV5-1 and TRBJ2-5, the CDR3 gives the full variable domain: KAGVTQTPRYLIKTRGQQVTLSCSPISGHRSVSWYQQTPGQGLQFLFEYFSETQRNKGNFPGRFSGRQFSNSRSEMNVSTLELGDSALYLCASSTGSLARMDFGPGTRLLVL.

The chain has TRBV5-6 and TRBJ1-3; tentative D call: TRBD1 (6 bases). The CDR3 totals 15 residues. Trimming stripped 3 bases from V and 2 bases from J, with 12 bases between. Per the germline V gene, CDR1 is SGHDT and CDR2 is YYEEEE. CDR3 sequence reads: CASSWGTRTGNTIYF. DNA of the CDR3: TGTGCCAGCAGCTGGGGGACACGGACTGGAAACACCATATATTTT.

The V call is TRBV29-1, the J call TRBJ1-1; D not resolved. Germline CDR1 and CDR2: SQVTM and ANQGSEA. Trimming stripped 4 bases from V and 5 bases from J, with 5 bases between. This CDR3 has 10 amino acids. In DNA, the CDR3 is TGCAGCGTTGCTGTTACTGAAGCTTTCTTT. This gives the protein CSVAVTEAFF. Combining the CDR3 with reference TRBV29-1 and TRBJ1-1 gives the whole variable domain SAVISQKPSRDICQRGTSLTIQCQVDSQVTMMFWYRQQPGQSLTLIATANQGSEATYESGFVIDKFPISRPNLTFSTLTVSNMSPEDSSIYLCSVAVTEAFFGQGTRLTVV.

This clone was picked up one time. In DNA form, the CDR3 reads TGTGCCAGCAGTGAGTTTCTGGAGGGGTCCACTGAAGCTTTCTTT. Amino acid sequence: CASSEFLEGSTEAFF. The chain uses TRBV2 and TRBJ1-1; TRBD1 is a possible D gene (5 bases). Germline V lookup: CDR1 SNHLY, CDR2 FYNNEI. Deletions cut 3 bases from V and 4 bases from J, with 15 bases between. The CDR3 length is 15 residues.

This sequence joins TRBV2 and TRBJ1-2; no firm D call. Germline V CDR1 and CDR2: SNHLY, FYNNEI. The CDR3 length is 12 residues. V was trimmed by 4 bases and J by 5 bases, leaving 8 bases between them. CDR3 sequence (DNA): TGTGCCAGCAGTGTCCTCCAGTATGGCTACACCTTC. Translated: CASSVLQYGYTF.

The rearrangement uses TRBV5-8 and TRBJ2-2; D possibly corresponds to TRBD2 (5 bases). CDR1 is SGHTS and CDR2 is YDEGEE in the germline V gene. The V gene lost 0 bases and the J gene lost 1 base, with 13 bases spanning the gap. This CDR3 spans 17 amino acids. The CDR3, as DNA: TGTGCCAGCAGCTTGGCCAAGCTGGCGGGGAACACCGGGGAGCTGTTTTTT. It specifies CASSLAKLAGNTGELFF.

As to this clone: Germline and junction disagree at one end, which may indicate a read error. The chain has TRBV7-7 and TRBJ1-4, with 8 bases that match TRBD1. Germline loops: CDR1 SSHAT, CDR2 FNYEAQ (reference sequence). This CDR3 is 12 amino acids long. DNA of the CDR3: TGTGCTAGCAGCTTGAACCGGACAGGGAATTTTTTT. Its protein is CASSLNRTGNFF.

This clone was seen once. The chain joins TRBV15 to TRBJ2-5, with 8 bases aligning to TRBD1. The V and J ends lost 8 bases and 2 bases, in that order; junction bases with no gene match: 4. This CDR3 region has 13 residues. Germline V gene lookup returns CDR1 LNHNV and CDR2 YYDKDF (reference sequence). DNA for the CDR3: TGTGCCACCCGAACAGGGGGTCAAGAGACCCAGTACTTC. Translated, it gives CATRTGGQETQYF.

Here the CDR3 reads CASSLETTLYANEQFF. CDR3 nucleotide sequence: TGTGCCAGCAGCTTAGAAACTACGCTCTACGCCAATGAGCAGTTCTTC. The chain combines TRBV11-2 with TRBJ2-1; no clear D gene. Germline V gene sequence: CDR1 SGHAT, CDR2 FQNNGV. V gave up 0 bases and J gave up 6 bases, with 15 bases separating them. There are 16 residues in the CDR3.

There are a few counts of this clone. J is TRBJ2-7 and V is TRBV19; a weak D match, TRBD1 (5 bases). The V end was cut by 4 bases, the J end by 4 bases, with 8 bases between. CDR1 and CDR2 from the germline V gene are LNHDA and SQIVND (reference sequence). CDR3 length: 12 amino acids. The DNA for the CDR3 is TGTGCCAGTAGTAAGCAGGGTTACGAGCAGTACTTC. Protein sequence: CASSKQGYEQYF.

V and J are TRBV19 and TRBJ2-1; TRBD2 matches at 9 bases. There are 16 residues in the CDR3. Trimming at V came to 5 bases and at J to 6 bases, leaving 11 bases not matched to a gene. Looked up from germline, CDR1 is LNHDA and CDR2 is SQIVND (reference sequence). The CDR3 loop is CASSFLAGPPLNEQFF. CDR3 sequence (DNA): TGTGCCAGTAGTTTCCTAGCGGGACCCCCCCTCAATGAGCAGTTCTTC.

CDR3 nucleotide sequence: TGTGCCTGGAGTCAAGGGACTAGCGGGAGGTCCCCAGATACGCAGTATTTT. It translates to CAWSQGTSGRSPDTQYF. This sequence joins TRBV30 and TRBJ2-3, with 15 nucleotides matching TRBD2. V lost 2 bases, J lost 4 bases, and 7 bases stayed unmatched. CDR1 and CDR2 from the germline V gene are GTSNPN and SVGIG (reference sequence). This CDR3 has 17 amino acids. The full variable domain, rest sourced from reference TRBV30 and TRBJ2-3, is SQTIHQWPATLVQPVGSPLSLECTVEGTSNPNLYWYRQAAGRGLQLLFYSVGIGQISSEVPQNLSASRPQDRQFILSSKKLLLSDSGFYLCAWSQGTSGRSPDTQYFGPGTRLTVL.

This clone was observed once. The chain links TRBV7-2 to TRBJ1-4, with D uncertain. The V gene's germline CDR1 is SGHTA and CDR2 FQGNSA. V lost 0 bases to trimming and J lost 0 bases, with 14 bases between them. The CDR3 has 18 residues. The CDR3 sequence: CASSLAHVLSATNEKLFF. In nucleotides, the CDR3 is TGTGCCAGCAGCTTAGCGCATGTATTATCAGCAACTAATGAAAAACTGTTTTTT.

This rearrangement joins TRBV6-5 to TRBJ2-1; TRBD2 aligns across 7 bases. CDR3 size: 14 residues. V shed 8 bases, J shed 3 bases, and the junction held 7 bases outside the gene matches. Germline V gene sequence: CDR1 MNHEY, CDR2 SVGAGI. The CDR3 region is CASAHREGYNEQFF. The CDR3 DNA follows: TGTGCCAGCGCCCATAGGGAGGGCTACAATGAGCAGTTCTTC.